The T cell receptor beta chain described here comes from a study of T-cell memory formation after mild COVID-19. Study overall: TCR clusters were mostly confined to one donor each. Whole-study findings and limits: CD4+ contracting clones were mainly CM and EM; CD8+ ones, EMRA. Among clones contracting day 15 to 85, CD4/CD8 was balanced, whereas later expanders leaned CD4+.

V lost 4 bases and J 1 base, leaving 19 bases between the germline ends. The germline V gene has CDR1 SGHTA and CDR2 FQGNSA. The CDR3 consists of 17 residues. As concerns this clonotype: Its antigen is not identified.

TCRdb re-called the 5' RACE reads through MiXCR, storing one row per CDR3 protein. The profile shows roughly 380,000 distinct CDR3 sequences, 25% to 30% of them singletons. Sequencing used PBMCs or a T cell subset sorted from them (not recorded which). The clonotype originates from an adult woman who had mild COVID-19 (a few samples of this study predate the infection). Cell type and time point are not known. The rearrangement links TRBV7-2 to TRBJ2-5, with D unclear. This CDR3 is CASSSPVFRKTQETQYF. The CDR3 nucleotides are TGTGCCAGCAGCTCTCCCGTTTTTAGAAAGACCCAAGAGACCCAGTACTTC.